The 7 T cell receptor beta chains reported below all come from one sample, sequenced in a study of blood T cells in healthy people across ages (dated by TCRdb to between 2014 and 2017). To prepare the library, 5' RACE was applied. The instrument given in TCRdb is Illumina HiSeq 2500. The second PCR ran for about 6 to 12 cycles and used a J-beta primer mix along with a sample-barcoded 5' primer. In-frame beta chains were kept once TCRdb had trimmed the public reads at Q25 with fastp and called clones with MiXCR. Every distinct CDR3 protein forms one entry, paired with its most common genes and DNA. The sample table contains 250,000 to 300,000 distinct CDR3 sequences; only one count was recorded for 25% to 30% of them. The ten largest account for around 30% of the sample. The specimen sequenced was blood. These receptors were collected from a woman in her 70s in good health.

J is TRBJ2-5 and V is TRBV11-2, with D tentatively TRBD1 or TRBD2 (5 bases each). The last part of the DNA fits TRBJ2-7 better; the J call may be wrong. CDR1 and CDR2 (germline): SGHAT, FQNNGV. The length of the CDR3 is 14 residues. DNA of the CDR3: TGTGCCAGCAGCTTGAATTGGGGGAGTGACGAGCAGTACTTC. Amino acid sequence: CASSLNWGSDEQYF.

The chain is built from TRBV28 and TRBJ2-5, with D unclear. Germline V lookup: CDR1 MDHEN, CDR2 SYDVKM. The CDR3 has 13 amino acids. With 7 bases removed from V and 3 bases from J, the gap between germline ends came to 12 bases. In DNA form, the CDR3 reads TGTGCCAGCACGAGGTCATCCAAAGAGACCCAGTACTTC. It yields the protein CASTRSSKETQYF.

This clonotype was observed a few times. This CDR3 is CASSQGLAGSSEQYF. In DNA, the CDR3 is TGTGCCAGCTCACAGGGACTAGCGGGATCTTCCGAGCAGTACTTC. This rearrangement joins TRBV18 to TRBJ2-7; TRBD2 agrees at 13 bases. Germline V gene data show CDR1 as KGHSH and CDR2 as LQKENI. The CDR3 is 15 amino acids. Germline trimming cut 4 bases from V and 6 bases from J; bases unmatched to any gene: 6. Complete variable domain (other parts from reference TRBV18 and TRBJ2-7): NAGVMQNPRHLVRRRGQEARLRCSPMKGHSHVYWYRQLPEEGLKFMVYLQKENIIDESGMPKERFSAEFPKEGPSILRIQQVVRGDSAAYFCASSQGLAGSSEQYFGPGTRLTVT.

In DNA form, the CDR3 reads TGCAGCATTCCTGGGGTCACAGGACGGAGTCCCTCGGGCTACACCTTC. It specifies CSIPGVTGRSPSGYTF. The genes are TRBV29-1 and TRBJ1-2, with D tentatively TRBD1 (5 bases). Per germline, CDR1 SQVTM and CDR2 ANQGSEA. Trimming shortened V by 8 bases and J by 8 bases, and 30 bases separated the two germline ends. CDR3 size: 16 residues.

Ten or more counts support this clonotype. This CDR3 is CASSPRGGETQYF. The DNA for the CDR3 is TGTGCCAGCAGCCCCCGGGGCGGCGAGACCCAGTACTTC. The chain uses TRBV7-2 and TRBJ2-5; tentatively, D is TRBD1 or TRBD2 (5 bases each). The CDR3 runs 13 residues. CDR1 is SGHTA and CDR2 is FQGNSA in the germline V gene. V lost 5 bases, J lost 5 bases, and 12 bases lay in between. Combining the CDR3 with reference TRBV7-2 and TRBJ2-5 gives the whole variable domain GAGVSQSPSNKVTEKGKDVELRCDPISGHTALYWYRQSLGQGLEFLIYFQGNSAPDKSGLPSDRFSAERTGGSVSTLTIQRTQQEDSAVYLCASSPRGGETQYFGPGTRLLVL.

This clonotype appeared many times. The chain couples TRBV29-1 to TRBJ1-2; no definite D call. CDR1 is SQVTM and CDR2 is ANQGSEA in the germline V gene. The CDR3 has 13 amino acids. The V end lost 7 bases, the J end lost 3 bases, and 15 bases lay between the germline ends. CDR3 DNA: TGCAGCGGTCGTGGGTGGGGTGACTATGGCTACACCTTC. Translating it yields CSGRGWGDYGYTF.

In its sample, this clonotype was seen a few times. This chain connects TRBV2 to TRBJ2-1; D is ambiguous. V lost 6 bases to trimming and J lost 5 bases, with 11 bases between them. The CDR3 spans 13 residues. CDR1 SNHLY and CDR2 FYNNEI come from the germline V gene. The CDR3 is CASSKDRNNEQFF. CDR3 DNA: TGTGCCAGCAGCAAAGACCGAAACAATGAGCAGTTCTTC.